The 16 T cell receptor beta chains listed next were all sequenced from one sample in a study of OX40 agonist ivuxolimab in advanced cancers. The protocol was immunoSEQ multiplex PCR, while the TCRdb copy is restricted to in-frame clones and leaves out a portion. The sample contains tens of thousands of clones, 91% of which appear only once. The sample was CD4+ or CD8+ T cells sorted from blood, taken in a trial of the OX40 agonist ivuxolimab. The receptors here all came from an adult with an advanced solid tumor such as melanoma, head and neck, liver or kidney cancer.

This chain connects TRBV19 to TRBJ2-2; 9 nucleotides line up with TRBD1. V was pared by 9 bases and J by 4 bases, with 6 bases of the junction left unmatched. CDR3 length: 14 residues. Looked up from germline, CDR1 is LNHDA and CDR2 is SQIVND (reference sequence). The CDR3 DNA is TGTGCCAGCTGCACAGGGGGCGCCACCGGGGAGCTGTTTTTT. This gives the protein CASCTGGATGELFF.

The chain is built from TRBV29-1 and TRBJ2-1; D remains ambiguous. Deletions cut 5 bases from V and 4 bases from J, with 6 bases between. CDR1 is SQVTM and CDR2 is ANQGSEA in the germline V gene. The CDR3 runs 11 residues. The CDR3 is CSVLLYNEQFF. The CDR3 DNA is TGCAGCGTTTTATTATACAATGAGCAGTTCTTC.

The V and J genes are TRBV6-5 and TRBJ2-1, with a tentative D call TRBD2 (6 bases). The V and J ends lost 6 bases and 9 bases respectively, with 15 bases between them. Germline V CDR1 and CDR2: MNHEY, SVGAGI. The CDR3 sequence is 13 residues long. The CDR3 region is CASSWGPGGEQFF. For the CDR3, the DNA is TGTGCCAGCAGCTGGGGACCCGGGGGTGAGCAGTTCTTC.

The CDR3 bases are TGTGCCAGCAGCTTTGGGACAGGGCAATTCTACGAGCAGTACTTC. Protein: CASSFGTGQFYEQYF. The V and J genes are TRBV5-4 and TRBJ2-7; 9 bases line up with TRBD1. V shed 2 bases and J 3 bases; nucleotides not matched to a gene: 6. CDR1 SGHNT and CDR2 YYREEE come from the germline V gene (reference sequence). The length of the CDR3 is 15 residues.

The chain is built from TRBV11-2 and TRBJ2-7; 12 positions agree with TRBD2. CDR1 and CDR2 (germline): SGHAT, FQNNGV. There are 15 residues in the CDR3. The ends lost 5 bases at V and 6 bases at J; junction bases unmatched: 8. This CDR3 is CASSPGLAGTPEQYF. The CDR3 DNA is TGTGCCAGCAGCCCAGGACTAGCGGGAACCCCCGAGCAGTACTTC.

The rearrangement joins TRBV4-1 to TRBJ2-7; TRBD2 matches 12 bases. The V gene's germline CDR1 is MGHRA and CDR2 YSYEKL. This CDR3 contains 16 residues. V trimming: 2 bases; J trimming: 2 bases; junction bases outside the gene matches: 4. The CDR3: CASSQLLAGGTYEQYF. The CDR3 DNA follows: TGCGCCAGCAGCCAACTACTAGCGGGGGGTACCTACGAGCAGTACTTC.

This sequence joins TRBV19 and TRBJ2-3, with D possibly being TRBD1 (6 bases). This CDR3 has 14 residues. The ends were cut back, 1 base at V and 2 bases at J, with 7 bases in the middle. Germline lookup yields CDR1 LNHDA and CDR2 SQIVND (reference sequence). The chain's CDR3 is CASSIGGHTDTQYF. In nucleotides, the CDR3 is TGTGCCAGTAGTATAGGGGGACACACAGATACGCAGTATTTT.

There are a few counts of this clone. The genes are TRBV29-1 and TRBJ1-5; D is possibly TRBD1 (5 bases). The CDR3 runs to 14 residues. In germline, CDR1 is SQVTM, CDR2 ANQGSEA. V shed 7 bases and J shed 0 bases, with 13 bases lying between them. CDR3 sequence reads: CSALGQDSNQPQHF. The CDR3 DNA sequence: TGCAGCGCTTTAGGACAAGATAGCAATCAGCCCCAGCATTTT.

The gene calls are TRBV7-9 and TRBJ2-5; D ambiguous. V lost 5 bases, J lost 7 bases, and 14 bases lay in between. The CDR3 is 13 residues long. Germline CDR1 reads SEHNR; CDR2 reads FQNEAQ (reference sequence). CDR3 loop: CASSPGQWGTQYF. Written as DNA, the CDR3 is TGTGCCAGCAGCCCGGGCCAGTGGGGGACCCAGTACTTC.

The rearrangement links TRBV27 to TRBJ1-5, with a weak D call TRBD1 (6 bases). Germline V gives CDR1 MNHEY, CDR2 SMNVEV (reference sequence). This CDR3 region has 15 residues. The V end was cut by 5 bases, the J end by 7 bases, with 18 bases between. In nucleotides, the CDR3 is TGTGCCAGCAGTGTCCGGAGGGGGGGGTCCCAGCCCCAGCATTTT. It translates to CASSVRRGGSQPQHF.

The chain carries TRBV28 and TRBJ2-7; TRBD1 agrees at 7 bases. The V gene's germline CDR1 is MDHEN and CDR2 SYDVKM. Trimming took 6 bases from V and 2 from J; bases not matched to a gene: 4. The CDR3 is 13 amino acids. The CDR3 sequence: CASRSGTAYEQYF. The CDR3, as DNA: TGTGCCAGCAGATCCGGGACAGCCTACGAGCAGTACTTC.

The rearrangement uses TRBV6-7 and TRBJ1-3; D is perhaps TRBD1 (5 bases). TRBV6-7 is an ORF, with its function uncertain. The CDR3 sequence is 16 residues long. The V end lost 2 bases, the J end lost 0 bases, and 11 bases lay between the germline ends. The CDR3 loop is CASSYPDSRSGNTIYF. CDR3 DNA sequence: TGTGCCAGCAGTTACCCAGACAGCCGCTCTGGAAACACCATATATTTT.

V usage is TRBV20-1 and J usage is TRBJ1-1; D possibly corresponds to TRBD1 (6 bases). Germline-derived CDR1 and CDR2 are DFQATT and SNEGSKA (reference sequence). The CDR3 is 11 residues long. CDR3 region: CSNLGQTEAFF. CDR3 in DNA: TGCAGCAACCTCGGACAGACTGAAGCTTTCTTT.

The chain links TRBV11-2 to TRBJ2-1, with 9 bases that match TRBD2. This CDR3 spans 15 amino acids. Germline-derived CDR1 and CDR2 are SGHAT and FQNNGV. The V and J ends lost 3 bases and 5 bases, in that order; junction bases with no gene match: 5. DNA of the CDR3: TGTGCCAGCAGCTTTGGTAGCGGGGGTAACAATGAGCAGTTCTTC. Amino acids: CASSFGSGGNNEQFF.

A single count supports this clone. J is TRBJ2-7 and V is TRBV7-2; 10 bases are a match to TRBD2. The CDR3 sequence is 15 residues long. CDR1 and CDR2 (germline): SGHTA, FQGNSA. The V segment lost 6 bases and the J segment 3 bases; nucleotides outside the gene matches: 8. The CDR3 nucleotides read TGTGCCAGCAGTTACCCAGCGGGAGGGCACTACGAGCAGTACTTC. It specifies CASSYPAGGHYEQYF. Combining the CDR3 with reference TRBV7-2 and TRBJ2-7 gives the whole variable domain GAGVSQSPSNKVTEKGKDVELRCDPISGHTALYWYRQSLGQGLEFLIYFQGNSAPDKSGLPSDRFSAERTGGSVSTLTIQRTQQEDSAVYLCASSYPAGGHYEQYFGPGTRLTVT.

This clone has only one observation. The CDR3 here is CASSPRKGDGGEQYF. The DNA of the CDR3 is TGTGCCAGCTCACCAAGAAAAGGGGATGGGGGCGAGCAGTACTTC. J is TRBJ2-7 and V is TRBV18; D tentatively reads TRBD1 or TRBD2 (5 bases each). Trimming removed 2 bases at V and 6 bases at J, with 17 bases between. There are 15 residues in the CDR3. Germline lookup yields CDR1 KGHSH and CDR2 LQKENI.